These 11 T cell receptor beta chains share one sample of origin, sequenced in a study of cytomegalovirus exposure and HLA in healthy donors. A multiplex PCR was run with 60 Vbeta primers and 13 Jbeta primers. TCRdb's copy holds only in-frame clones and misses some; the assay was immunoSEQ multiplex PCR. The data contain about 110,000 clones, 82% of them seen just once; the ten biggest clones take up roughly a fifth. The sample consisted of PBMCs. These receptors all stem from a young man in good health and CMV-seropositive.

The chain joins TRBV4-2 to TRBJ1-4, with 7 nucleotides matching TRBD1. The trim removed 3 bases at V and 0 bases at J, leaving 4 bases unmatched. Germline loops: CDR1 LGHNA, CDR2 YNFKEQ. The CDR3 is made up of 16 amino acids. The CDR3: CASSQYQGATNEKLFF. CDR3 in DNA: TGTGCCAGCAGCCAGTACCAGGGGGCAACTAATGAAAAACTGTTTTTT.

The CDR3 spells CASSYSMGHRVYEQYV. Here the CDR3 DNA reads TGTGCCAGCAGTTACTCGATGGGCCACAGGGTCTACGAGCAGTACGTC. The rearrangement joins TRBV6-5 to TRBJ2-7, with a weak D call TRBD1 (6 bases). Germline CDR1 and CDR2: MNHEY and SVGAGI. Trimming removed 0 bases from V and 3 bases from J, with 15 bases in between. The CDR3 totals 16 residues.

This clone came up a few times. V is TRBV28 and J is TRBJ1-4, with TRBD1 as a possible D gene (6 bases). Trimming removed 5 bases at V and 3 bases at J, with 10 bases between. The CDR3 length is 14 residues. The V gene's germline CDR1 is MDHEN and CDR2 SYDVKM. The CDR3 nucleotides read TGTGCCAGCAGTATCTACAGGGCTAATGAAAAACTGTTTTTT. Amino acid sequence: CASSIYRANEKLFF.

The rearrangement joins TRBV29-1 to TRBJ1-4; 7 bases agree with TRBD1. The V segment lost 7 bases and the J segment 8 bases; nucleotides outside the gene matches: 7. Germline assignment: CDR1 SQVTM and CDR2 ANQGSEA. This CDR3 contains 12 residues. The CDR3 coding sequence is TGCAGCGCTAAGACAGGGACCGAAAAACTGTTTTTT. It codes for CSAKTGTEKLFF.

This chain connects TRBV6-5 to TRBJ1-5, with unresolved D. Germline assignment: CDR1 MNHEY and CDR2 SVGAGI. The CDR3 covers 13 residues. V was shortened by 6 bases and J by 5 bases, with 11 bases between the two germline ends. The CDR3 protein is CASSPREDQPQHF. In nucleotides, the CDR3 is TGTGCCAGCAGCCCGAGGGAGGATCAGCCCCAGCATTTT.

This chain joins TRBV18 and TRBJ1-1, with 9 positions matching TRBD1. CDR3 size: 14 residues. Germline CDR1 KGHSH, CDR2 LQKENI. V shed 2 bases and J 5 bases; nucleotides not matched to a gene: 3. This CDR3 is CASSPGTGRTEAFF. CDR3 nucleotide sequence: TGTGCCAGCTCACCAGGGACAGGGCGGACTGAAGCTTTCTTT.

The genes are TRBV7-8 and TRBJ2-1, with 7 bases aligning to TRBD2. Germline loops: CDR1 SGHVS, CDR2 FQNEAQ. The length of the CDR3 is 12 residues. Germline trimming cut 5 bases from V and 9 bases from J; bases unmatched to any gene: 4. The CDR3 bases are TGTGCCAGCAGCCCTTGGACTAGTGAGCAGTTCTTC. Protein sequence: CASSPWTSEQFF.

The J gene is TRBJ1-4, the V gene TRBV6-1; perhaps TRBD1 as D (6 bases). The V end was cut by 2 bases, the J end by 8 bases, with 15 bases between. This CDR3 has 15 amino acids. The germline V gene has CDR1 MNHNS and CDR2 SASEGT. The CDR3 spells CASSESGGPGEKLFF. CDR3 in DNA: TGTGCCAGCAGTGAATCGGGGGGCCCAGGGGAAAAACTGTTTTTT.

This chain joins TRBV28 and TRBJ2-4; TRBD1 agrees at 7 bases. V lost 4 bases, J lost 0 bases, and 3 bases stayed unmatched. Germline assignment: CDR1 MDHEN and CDR2 SYDVKM. The CDR3 has 15 residues. The CDR3 DNA is TGTGCCAGCAGTTCACAGGGGCTAGCCAAAAACATTCAGTACTTC. Its protein product is CASSSQGLAKNIQYF.

For the CDR3, the DNA is TGTGCCAGCAGTCCGACAGGGAACGATGTTGGCTACACCTTC. Its translation is CASSPTGNDVGYTF. This chain uses TRBV6-4 with TRBJ1-2; TRBD1 matches at 7 bases. The CDR3 consists of 14 residues. V trimming: 5 bases; J trimming: 7 bases; junction bases outside the gene matches: 10. Germline CDR1 reads MRHNA; CDR2 reads SNTAGT.

As for this clone: The junction departs from the called germline gene at one end, perhaps through a read error. The gene calls are TRBV15 and TRBJ2-7; D might be TRBD1 or TRBD2, each matching 7 bases. Germline lookup yields CDR1 LNHNV and CDR2 YYDKDF (reference sequence). The CDR3 totals 14 residues. CDR3 coding DNA: TGTGTCACCAGCAGCGGGACAGACACCTACGAGCAGTACTTC. It encodes CVTSSGTDTYEQYF.